This TCR beta chain was identified in a study of blood T cell repertoires in COVID-19. Turning to the study itself: Some COVID-19 samples were acute and others convalescent; all came from the United States, Italy and Spain. The analysed material was cDNA or gDNA that came from T cells, B-cell-depleted T cells, or PBMCs.

As processed by the authors: For nucleated cells, counts were estimated from reference gene primer amplification. Libraries were prepared by immunoSEQ multiplex PCR; TCRdb keeps only in-frame clonotypes and omits some of them. The DNA gave D and trimming, while V, J and clone size come from that table. The sample includes about 260,000 clones, approximately 87% of them seen just once. Germline trimming cut 0 bases from V and 0 bases from J; bases unmatched to any gene: 8. The germline V gene encodes CDR1 LGHDT and CDR2 YNNKEL (reference sequence). The CDR3 has 20 residues. This TCR was sampled from a woman between 40 and 50 years old who had recovered from COVID-19. Source material: peripheral blood. This chain links TRBV3-1 (or the pseudogene TRBV3-2) with TRBJ2-1; 13 nucleotides agree with TRBD2. The CDR3 spells CASSQDRTSGGCSSYNEQFF. The CDR3 DNA sequence: TGTGCCAGCAGCCAAGACCGGACTAGCGGGGGCTGTAGCTCCTACAATGAGCAGTTCTTC.